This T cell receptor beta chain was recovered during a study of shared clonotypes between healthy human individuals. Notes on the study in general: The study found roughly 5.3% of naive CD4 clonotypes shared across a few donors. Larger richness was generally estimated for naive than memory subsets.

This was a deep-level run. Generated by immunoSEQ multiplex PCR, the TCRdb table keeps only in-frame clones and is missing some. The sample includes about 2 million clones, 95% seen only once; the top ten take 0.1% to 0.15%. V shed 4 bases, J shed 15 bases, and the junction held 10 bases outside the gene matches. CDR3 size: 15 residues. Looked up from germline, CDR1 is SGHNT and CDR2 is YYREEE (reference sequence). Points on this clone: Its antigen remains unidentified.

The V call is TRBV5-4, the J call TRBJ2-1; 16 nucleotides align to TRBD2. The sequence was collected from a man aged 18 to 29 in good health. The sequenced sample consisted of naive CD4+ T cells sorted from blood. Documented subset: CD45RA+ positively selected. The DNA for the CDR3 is TGTGCCAGCAGCCCGGGGACTAGCGGGGGGGCCCGGTGGTTCTTC. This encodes CASSPGTSGGARWFF. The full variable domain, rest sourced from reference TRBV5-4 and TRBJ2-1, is ETGVTQSPTHLIKTRGQQVTLRCSSQSGHNTVSWYQQALGQGPQFIFQYYREEENGRGNFPPRFSGLQFPNYSSELNVNALELDDSALYLCASSPGTSGGARWFFGPGTRLTVL.